Given below is one T cell receptor beta chain in context. Its target is unknown. J was trimmed by 0 bases and V by 6 bases; bases with no gene match: 5. Germline V lookup: CDR1 SNHLY, CDR2 FYNNEI. This CDR3 contains 15 residues. These data belong to a study of CD8 T cells in ankylosing spondylitis. Study-level points and caveats: A motif of fewer than ten highly homologous TCR beta variants was seen as apparently characteristic of ankylosing spondylitis blood. Clones that were linked to disease were CD8+ and were relatively rare in peripheral blood. Both synovial fluid and blood in reactive arthritis had previously been reported to carry some motif variants. Significant enrichment of disease-linked clones was reported in matched ankylosing spondylitis synovial fluid.

Molecular-barcoded quantitative 5'-RACE produced these TCR beta libraries. From the 5' RACE reads, TCRdb called clonotypes with MiXCR, one entry per CDR3 protein. The data hold some 800,000 distinct CDR3 sequences, with about 10% observed a single time. What was sequenced was blood, either unsorted or a sorted T cell fraction (not recorded which). This chain uses TRBV2 with TRBJ1-5, with TRBD1 identical over 7 bases. This TCR came from a male donor with ankylosing spondylitis. The CDR3 sequence: CASRRDSSSNQPQHF. The CDR3 bases are TGTGCCAGCAGGAGGGACAGTAGTAGCAATCAGCCCCAGCATTTT.